One and the same sample provided the 10 T cell receptor beta chains below, sequenced in a study of blood T cells in healthy people across ages. Through a sample-barcoded 5' primer and a J-beta primer mix, a second PCR was run for roughly 6 to 12 cycles. In TCRdb, the 5' RACE reads were re-called with MiXCR into one record per CDR3 protein. The sample lists approximately 580,000 distinct CDR3 sequences; less than 25% were seen once. The data also belong to a second study, concerning T cells of mothers and their children.

The sequencing sample was made of blood. These receptors came from a boy aged 10-17 years in good health.

In its sample, this clonotype was seen a few times. The chain carries TRBV29-1 and TRBJ2-1; 7 bases agree with TRBD1. V gave up 0 bases and J gave up 7 bases; unmatched junction bases: 0. Germline V CDR1 and CDR2: SQVTM, ANQGSEA. The CDR3 consists of 12 residues. The CDR3 DNA sequence: TGCAGCGTTGAAGAACAGGGGAATGAGCAGTTCTTC. Its translation: CSVEEQGNEQFF.

This clonotype was seen a few times. V gene TRBV24-1 combines with J gene TRBJ2-3; the D gene is possibly TRBD2 (6 bases). V lost 2 bases, J lost 3 bases, and 17 bases lay in between. Germline loops: CDR1 KGHDR, CDR2 SFDVKD. CDR3 size: 17 residues. The CDR3 protein is CATSDSHLGGNTDTQYF. CDR3 DNA sequence: TGTGCCACCAGTGATTCCCACCTGGGGGGTAATACAGATACGCAGTATTTT.

V gene TRBV5-1 combines with J gene TRBJ1-4; D ambiguous. Per germline, CDR1 SGHRS and CDR2 YFSETQ. Trimming removed 2 bases from V and 0 bases from J, with 8 bases in between. This CDR3 spans 15 amino acids. CDR3 sequence: CASSLPTATNEKLFF. The CDR3 DNA is TGCGCCAGCAGCTTACCGACTGCAACTAATGAAAAACTGTTTTTT.

This rearrangement joins TRBV7-2 to TRBJ1-1; D unclear. Per germline, CDR1 SGHTA and CDR2 FQGNSA. CDR3 length: 14 amino acids. Trimming took off 7 bases at V and 8 bases at J, with 20 bases between the two ends. The CDR3 spells CASISSGVRGEAFF. CDR3 DNA sequence: TGTGCCAGCATTTCCTCCGGGGTTCGAGGAGAAGCTTTCTTT. The variable domain in full, completed from reference TRBV7-2 and TRBJ1-1, reads GAGVSQSPSNKVTEKGKDVELRCDPISGHTALYWYRQSLGQGLEFLIYFQGNSAPDKSGLPSDRFSAERTGGSVSTLTIQRTQQEDSAVYLCASISSGVRGEAFFGQGTRLTVV.

The chain employs TRBV18 and TRBJ2-7, with D unclear. This CDR3 is 12 amino acids long. The V end lost 2 bases, the J end lost 0 bases, and 2 bases lay between the germline ends. CDR1 is KGHSH, CDR2 LQKENI, per germline. The CDR3 nucleotides read TGTGCCAGCTCACCATTCTCCTACGAGCAGTACTTC. Amino acid sequence: CASSPFSYEQYF.

The J gene is TRBJ2-3, the V gene TRBV7-9, with 10 bases identical to TRBD1. After removal of 3 bases from V and 0 bases from J, the junction contained 3 bases not matched to a gene. CDR1 is SEHNR, CDR2 FQNEAQ, per germline (reference sequence). The CDR3 is 16 residues long. In DNA form, the CDR3 reads TGTGCCAGCAGCTTCCCGACAGGGGGCAGCACAGATACGCAGTATTTT. It is translated as CASSFPTGGSTDTQYF.

V is TRBV20-1 and J is TRBJ1-2, with D perhaps matching TRBD1 (5 bases). CDR1 and CDR2 from the germline V gene are DFQATT and SNEGSKA (reference sequence). The V and J ends lost 3 bases and 0 bases respectively, with 14 bases between them. This CDR3 region has 15 residues. DNA of the CDR3: TGCAGTGCTAGTGGAGGGGCCCATTCTAACTATGGCTACACCTTC. The encoded protein is CSASGGAHSNYGYTF.

The chain carries TRBV2 and TRBJ2-4; TRBD2 aligns across 7 bases. The ends lost 3 bases at V and 7 bases at J; junction bases unmatched: 12. Germline CDR1 and CDR2: SNHLY and FYNNEI. There are 16 residues in the CDR3. The CDR3 coding sequence is TGTGCCAGCAGTGATGGACGGGGAGGGATAAATAACATTCAGTACTTC. Protein product: CASSDGRGGINNIQYF.

The chain combines TRBV19 with TRBJ2-2, with D maybe TRBD1 (6 bases). Trimming cost V 6 bases and J 0 bases, with 17 bases left between them. CDR1 and CDR2 (germline): LNHDA, SQIVND (reference sequence). CDR3 length equals 17 residues. CDR3 region: CASRSLTGTPNTGELFF. In nucleotides, the CDR3 is TGTGCCAGTAGGTCACTTACCGGGACACCGAACACCGGGGAGCTGTTTTTT.

The rearrangement links TRBV6-6 to TRBJ2-3; D gene uncertain. Trimming took off 4 bases at V and 6 bases at J, with 11 bases between the two ends. Germline V CDR1 and CDR2: MNHNY, SVGAGI (reference sequence). This CDR3 is built from 13 residues. This chain's CDR3 is CASSSQDGDTQYF. The CDR3 nucleotides read TGTGCCAGCAGTTCCCAGGACGGGGATACGCAGTATTTT.